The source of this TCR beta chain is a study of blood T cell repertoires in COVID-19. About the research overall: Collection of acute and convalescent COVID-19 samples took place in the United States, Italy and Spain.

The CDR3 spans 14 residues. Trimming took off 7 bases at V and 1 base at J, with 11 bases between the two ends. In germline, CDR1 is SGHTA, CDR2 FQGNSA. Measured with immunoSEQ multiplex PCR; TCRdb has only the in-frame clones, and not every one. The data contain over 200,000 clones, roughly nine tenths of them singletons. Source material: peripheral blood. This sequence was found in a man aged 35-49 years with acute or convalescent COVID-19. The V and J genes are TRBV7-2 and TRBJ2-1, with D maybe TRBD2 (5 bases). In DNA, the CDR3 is TGTGCCAGCAACCCGCCGGGATCCTACAATGAGCAGTTCTTC. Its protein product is CASNPPGSYNEQFF.